A selection of T cell receptor beta chains follows, all from one sample in a study of shared clonotypes between healthy human individuals. Sequenced by immunoSEQ multiplex PCR; TCRdb stores in-frame clones only, minus some. The table has more than 1 million clones, 70% to 80% seen once. Sequencing input: memory CD4+ T cells from PBMCs. These receptors came from a man between 18 and 29 years old in good health. Some clones in this sample may be carry-over from other donors' samples. CDR3s include the opening cysteine and the closing phenylalanine or tryptophan. The D gene is left open where the match is weak.

D	V	J	CDR3
-	TRBV2	TRBJ1-6	CASSGDYNSPLHF
-	TRBV30	TRBJ1-1	CAWSQGGVEAFF
-	TRBV4-1	TRBJ1-1	CASSQLRGSTEAFF
-	TRBV28	TRBJ2-1	CASRYASSQYNEQFF
TRBD1	TRBV5-1	TRBJ1-6	CASRPGQPNSPLHF
TRBD1	TRBV18	TRBJ1-5	CASRGTANEPQHF
-	TRBV5-1	TRBJ2-6	CASSHPGSGANVLTF
-	TRBV18	TRBJ2-1	CASSPPQGGIYNEQFF
-	TRBV7-3	TRBJ1-1	CASSLDSHTEAFF
-	TRBV11-3	TRBJ1-1	CASSPGGHKNTEAFF
-	TRBV7-2	TRBJ1-5	CASSLDSSNQPQHF
-	TRBV7-2	TRBJ1-5	CASSLFGVIQPQHF
-	TRBV6-1	TRBJ1-6	CASSVEGIDMGSPLHF
-	TRBV30	TRBJ1-1	CAGVSGRWTEAFF
-	TRBV7-9	TRBJ2-5	CASSLVEETQYF
TRBD1	TRBV6-1	TRBJ2-1	CASKLGQGNPEFF
TRBD1	TRBV18	TRBJ1-1	CASSPRTGTDTEAFF
-	TRBV19	TRBJ1-1	CASRTTGLEAPEAFF
-	TRBV19	TRBJ2-7	CASSILRGEEQYF
-	TRBV5-1	TRBJ1-4	CASSLEGQASREKLFF
TRBD2	TRBV4-2	TRBJ2-1	CASSQASRTSGYNEQFF
-	TRBV18	TRBJ2-5	CASSPVAGEETQYF
TRBD1	TRBV29-1	TRBJ2-3	CSVEEWTGGDTQYF
-	TRBV7-2	TRBJ2-3	CASSLAWAGVDTQYF
-	TRBV7-7	TRBJ2-2	CASSLDGVGELFF
-	TRBV7-9	TRBJ2-1	CASSPSGGPLNEQFF
TRBD2	TRBV29-1	TRBJ2-1	CSVALAGASSYNEQFF
-	TRBV7-2	TRBJ1-2	CASSQYAARGYGYTF
TRBD1	TRBV7-9	TRBJ1-2	CASSPTGGYGYTF
TRBD2	TRBV28	TRBJ2-3	CASSLLWTSGEDTQYF
-	TRBV5-6	TRBJ2-1	CASSLGSMRAWGNEQFF
-	TRBV7-9	TRBJ2-3	CASSLVHRADTQYF
TRBD1	TRBV30	TRBJ1-4	CATMTGEKLFF
-	TRBV5-1	TRBJ2-2	CASSLPRDTGELFF
-	TRBV5-4	TRBJ1-2	CASSLWQADGYTF
TRBD1	TRBV5-1	TRBJ1-2	CASSSGQGRYGYTF
-	TRBV5-1	TRBJ1-1	CASSMTEGTEAFF